Presented here are 32 T cell receptor beta chains from one specimen sequenced in a study of STAT3 mutations in large granular lymphocyte leukemia. Study-level findings and limits: In T-cell large granular lymphocyte leukemia, about half of patients showed multiple immunodominant subclonotypes.

Generated by immunoSEQ multiplex PCR, the TCRdb table keeps only in-frame clones and is missing some. The sample has approximately 25,000 clones; about 94% are singletons. Their antigens remain unidentified. Material for sequencing was peripheral blood mononuclear cells. The receptors come from a man aged 40-55 years with T-cell large granular lymphocyte leukemia. Some clones in this sample may be carry-over from other donors' samples.

The J gene is TRBJ1-1, the V gene TRBV7-2; D gene ambiguous. Germline V lookup: CDR1 SGHTA, CDR2 FQGNSA. The CDR3 runs to 15 residues. V lost 1 base and J 3 bases, leaving 12 bases between the germline ends. The CDR3 reads CASSLVGGTHTEAFF. CDR3 bases: TGTGCCAGCAGCTTAGTAGGCGGCACCCACACTGAAGCTTTCTTT.

The CDR3 DNA reads as TGTGCCAGCAGCTTAGCCAGCGGGGGAGACACAGATACGCAGTATTTT. Translated: CASSLASGGDTDTQYF. The genes are TRBV7-9 and TRBJ2-3, with TRBD2 identical over 8 bases. The germline V gene has CDR1 SEHNR and CDR2 FQNEAQ (reference sequence). Trimming at V came to 0 bases and at J to 2 bases, leaving 4 bases not matched to a gene. CDR3 length: 16 amino acids.

This clone appeared a single time. V gene TRBV5-1 combines with J gene TRBJ1-1, with D uncertain. This CDR3 contains 14 residues. Trimming cost V 0 bases and J 1 base, with 7 bases left between them. The germline V gene has CDR1 SGHRS and CDR2 YFSETQ. Written as DNA, the CDR3 is TGCGCCAGCAGCTTGGCCTCGGCGAACACTGAAGCTTTCTTT. This encodes CASSLASANTEAFF. Supplemented by reference TRBV5-1 and TRBJ1-1, the full variable domain reads KAGVTQTPRYLIKTRGQQVTLSCSPISGHRSVSWYQQTPGQGLQFLFEYFSETQRNKGNFPGRFSGRQFSNSRSEMNVSTLELGDSALYLCASSLASANTEAFFGQGTRLTVV.

The chain employs TRBV18 and TRBJ1-6; weak D call: TRBD1 (5 bases). Germline assignment: CDR1 KGHSH and CDR2 LQKENI. Trimming took off 3 bases at V and 0 bases at J, with 12 bases between the two ends. This CDR3 comprises 17 residues. This chain's CDR3 is CASSPTPGSSYNSPLHF. The DNA for the CDR3 is TGTGCCAGCTCACCGACCCCAGGGAGCTCCTATAATTCACCCCTCCACTTT.

The V and J genes are TRBV6-1 and TRBJ1-5; D not certain. Germline CDR1 and CDR2: MNHNS and SASEGT. CDR3 length: 13 residues. Trimming shortened V by 2 bases and J by 2 bases, and 4 bases separated the two germline ends. The CDR3, as DNA: TGTGCCAGCAGTGAATATGGCAATCAGCCCCAGCATTTT. Its protein is CASSEYGNQPQHF.

The chain combines TRBV5-1 with TRBJ1-1; TRBD1 agrees at 8 bases. V gave up 0 bases and J gave up 12 bases; unmatched junction bases: 4. Germline-derived CDR1 and CDR2 are SGHRS and YFSETQ. This CDR3 has 12 residues. In DNA, the CDR3 is TGCGCCAGCAGCTTGGACAGGGGGGCAACTTTCTTT. It encodes CASSLDRGATFF.

The V call is TRBV5-6, the J call TRBJ1-5; 10 nucleotides line up with TRBD1. The CDR3 contains 16 residues. Germline CDR1 SGHDT, CDR2 YYEEEE. V lost 4 bases, J lost 5 bases, and 9 bases stayed unmatched. This CDR3 is CASSLRGGTGDQPQHF. CDR3 DNA sequence: TGTGCCAGCAGCCTGCGGGGGGGGACAGGGGATCAGCCCCAGCATTTT.

The chain recombines TRBV14 with TRBJ1-2; possible D gene TRBD1, 5 bases. Between the trimmed V and J ends, which lost 1 base and 1 base, there was a span of 16 bases. CDR1 is SGHDN and CDR2 is FVKESK in the germline V gene. The CDR3 runs 17 residues. CDR3 DNA sequence: TGTGCCAGCAGCCAAGCGAGGGGTATAGGGCTTAACTATGGCTACACCTTC. Residues: CASSQARGIGLNYGYTF.

This chain uses TRBV14 with TRBJ1-3; 8 bases map to TRBD1. This CDR3 region has 19 residues. The J segment lost 0 bases and the V segment lost 0 bases, leaving 10 bases of the junction unmatched. Germline assignment: CDR1 SGHDN and CDR2 FVKESK. This CDR3 is CASSQDDGRGQVSGNTIYF. Written as DNA, the CDR3 is TGTGCCAGCAGCCAAGACGATGGCAGGGGGCAGGTCTCTGGAAACACCATATATTTT.

This clone was recorded only once. CDR3 loop: CASSGGRGGDTYNEQFF. The CDR3 DNA is TGTGCCAGCAGCGGGGGGAGAGGGGGCGACACCTACAATGAGCAGTTCTTC. The chain recombines TRBV9 with TRBJ2-1, with 7 bases lining up with TRBD1. CDR1 is SGDLS, CDR2 YYNGEE, per germline. The CDR3 extends over 17 amino acids. The ends lost 3 bases at V and 2 bases at J; junction bases unmatched: 11.

This sequence joins TRBV6-1 and TRBJ1-1, with a possible D match to TRBD1 (5 bases). The germline V and J ends were trimmed by 7 bases and 6 bases, with 15 bases remaining between them. Germline-derived CDR1 and CDR2 are MNHNS and SASEGT. This CDR3 has 13 residues. The CDR3 DNA reads as TGTGCCAGCATGAGGCTTGGGACGGCTGAAGCTTTCTTT. As protein: CASMRLGTAEAFF.

The chain carries TRBV27 and TRBJ1-4; possible D gene TRBD1, 6 bases. The CDR3 runs 15 residues. Trimming took off 0 bases at V and 8 bases at J, with 13 bases between the two ends. Germline values: CDR1 MNHEY, CDR2 SMNVEV (reference sequence). The CDR3 DNA is TGTGCCAGCAGTTTATCGGCGCTAGGGGGGGAAAAACTGTTTTTT. The encoded protein is CASSLSALGGEKLFF.

The chain combines TRBV5-1 with TRBJ1-2, with a possible D match to TRBD1 (6 bases). CDR1 is SGHRS, CDR2 YFSETQ, per germline. The CDR3 loop spans 15 amino acids. Trimming pared 4 bases from V and 6 bases from J, leaving 19 bases between. The CDR3 nucleotides are TGCGCCAGCAGCCACTCGTATACGACAGGAAATGGCTACACCTTC. It translates to CASSHSYTTGNGYTF.

J is TRBJ1-6 and V is TRBV5-1; tentatively, D is TRBD1 (6 bases). The CDR3 spans 16 residues. The V gene lost 5 bases and the J gene lost 7 bases, with 19 bases spanning the gap. Germline V gene lookup returns CDR1 SGHRS and CDR2 YFSETQ. CDR3 sequence: CASSQPHRDRNSPLHF. CDR3 bases: TGCGCCAGCAGTCAACCCCACAGGGATAGGAATTCACCCCTCCACTTT.

The rearrangement joins TRBV7-2 to TRBJ2-2; D remains ambiguous. This CDR3 is 14 amino acids long. Trimming took 5 bases from V and 2 from J, leaving 9 bases between them. The germline CDR1 and CDR2 sequences are SGHTA and FQGNSA. CDR3 nucleotide sequence: TGTGCCAGCAGCCTAAACCCAAACACCGGGGAGCTGTTTTTT. This gives the protein CASSLNPNTGELFF.

The chain combines TRBV2 with TRBJ1-1, with D unresolved. This CDR3 spans 14 amino acids. Germline CDR1 SNHLY, CDR2 FYNNEI. Trimming shortened V by 3 bases and J by 3 bases, and 11 bases separated the two germline ends. The CDR3 loop is CASSDGVTYTEAFF. The CDR3 nucleotides read TGTGCCAGCAGTGATGGTGTTACCTACACTGAAGCTTTCTTT. The full variable domain, its missing parts supplied by reference TRBV2 and TRBJ1-1, is EPEVTQTPSHQVTQMGQEVILRCVPISNHLYFYWYRQILGQKVEFLVSFYNNEISEKSEIFDDQFSVERPDGSNFTLKIRSTKLEDSAMYFCASSDGVTYTEAFFGQGTRLTVV.

This rearrangement joins TRBV5-1 to TRBJ1-6, with 7 bases that match TRBD1. The CDR3 runs 18 residues. The germline V gene has CDR1 SGHRS and CDR2 YFSETQ. V was pared by 2 bases and J by 7 bases, with 15 bases of the junction left unmatched. DNA for the CDR3: TGCGCCAGCAGCTTCACCCTCGTAAGACAGGGTAGCAATTCACCCCTCCACTTT. Protein sequence: CASSFTLVRQGSNSPLHF.

The chain carries TRBV14 and TRBJ2-7; perhaps TRBD2 as D (6 bases). The germline V gene encodes CDR1 SGHDN and CDR2 FVKESK. The CDR3 sequence is 13 residues long. Trimming took off 5 bases at V and 3 bases at J, with 11 bases between the two ends. The CDR3 loop reads CASSREVGYEQYF. CDR3 DNA sequence: TGTGCCAGCAGCAGGGAGGTGGGCTACGAGCAGTACTTC.

The chain carries TRBV4-2 and TRBJ1-2, with TRBD1 identical over 8 bases. This CDR3 is 16 amino acids long. Germline trimming cut 3 bases from V and 4 bases from J; bases unmatched to any gene: 10. Germline loops: CDR1 LGHNA, CDR2 YNFKEQ. The CDR3 spells CASSQTAGQGFYGYTF. The CDR3 DNA reads TGTGCCAGCAGCCAGACCGCCGGACAGGGATTCTATGGCTACACCTTC.

The rearrangement uses TRBV6-6 and TRBJ2-7, with D hard to call. Germline lookup yields CDR1 MNHNY and CDR2 SVGAGI (reference sequence). This CDR3 spans 11 amino acids. V shed 6 bases and J shed 3 bases, with 6 bases lying between them. The CDR3 nucleotides are TGTGCCAGCAGAGGAGTCTACGAGCAGTACTTC. Protein: CASRGVYEQYF.

V is TRBV5-1 and J is TRBJ1-3; D possibly corresponds to TRBD1 (5 bases). Germline CDR1 is SGHRS and CDR2 is YFSETQ. V was shortened by 4 bases and J by 0 bases, with 20 bases between the two germline ends. The CDR3 contains 18 residues. CDR3 region: CASSLSGGTVRSGNTIYF. CDR3 in DNA: TGCGCCAGCAGCCTTTCAGGCGGGACGGTCCGCTCTGGAAACACCATATATTTT. Variable domain in full (rest from reference TRBV5-1 and TRBJ1-3): KAGVTQTPRYLIKTRGQQVTLSCSPISGHRSVSWYQQTPGQGLQFLFEYFSETQRNKGNFPGRFSGRQFSNSRSEMNVSTLELGDSALYLCASSLSGGTVRSGNTIYFGEGSWLTVV.

The chain uses TRBV5-1 and TRBJ2-3; 9 bases align to TRBD1. The V gene end was trimmed by 4 bases and the J gene end by 5 bases; junction bases not matched to a gene: 8. The CDR3 length is 15 residues. From germline, CDR1 is SGHRS and CDR2 YFSETQ. CDR3 protein: CASSDPQGAGDTQYF. The DNA for the CDR3 is TGCGCCAGCAGCGATCCACAGGGGGCTGGAGATACGCAGTATTTT.

The chain links TRBV9 to TRBJ1-1; no reliable D call. Germline V gene data show CDR1 as SGDLS and CDR2 as YYNGEE. CDR3 size: 12 residues. Trimming stripped 3 bases from V and 3 bases from J, with 6 bases between. In nucleotides, the CDR3 is TGTGCCAGCAGCGATCGAGACACTGAAGCTTTCTTT. Protein sequence: CASSDRDTEAFF. Combining the CDR3 with reference TRBV9 and TRBJ1-1 gives the whole variable domain DSGVTQTPKHLITATGQRVTLRCSPRSGDLSVYWYQQSLDQGLQFLIQYYNGEERAKGNILERFSAQQFPDLHSELNLSSLELGDSALYFCASSDRDTEAFFGQGTRLTVV.

The table lists this clone with a count of one. The rearrangement joins TRBV6-5 to TRBJ1-6; the match to TRBD1 covers 11 bases. CDR3 size: 14 residues. Per the germline V gene, CDR1 is MNHEY and CDR2 is SVGAGI. V shed 6 bases and J 7 bases; nucleotides not matched to a gene: 2. The chain's CDR3 is CASSRDRGNSPLHF. The CDR3 DNA reads as TGTGCCAGCAGCCGGGACAGGGGGAATTCACCCCTCCACTTT.

This clone is labeled large. The chain joins TRBV28 to TRBJ2-1; D uncertain. The CDR3 length is 11 residues. CDR1 and CDR2 (germline): MDHEN, SYDVKM. This CDR3 reads CSSSSYNEQFF. The CDR3 DNA follows: TGTAGCTCGAGCTCCTACAATGAGCAGTTCTTC.

The rearrangement uses TRBV5-4 and TRBJ1-1; D perhaps matches TRBD1 (6 bases). The V and J ends lost 3 bases and 6 bases respectively, with 15 bases between them. The germline CDR1 and CDR2 sequences are SGHNT and YYREEE (reference sequence). This CDR3 is 14 amino acids long. CDR3 sequence reads: CASSSRTGKAEAFF. In DNA form, the CDR3 reads TGTGCCAGCAGCTCCAGAACAGGGAAAGCTGAAGCTTTCTTT.

This chain links TRBV25-1 with TRBJ2-2; D unresolved. This CDR3 has 14 residues. Trimming left V 4 bases short and J 3 bases short, with 9 bases between. Germline V gene lookup returns CDR1 MGHDK and CDR2 SYGVNS. This CDR3 is CASSARQHTGELFF. Written as DNA, the CDR3 is TGTGCCAGCAGTGCGAGACAACACACCGGGGAGCTGTTTTTT.

The V call is TRBV19, the J call TRBJ2-6; D may be TRBD1 (5 bases). Germline-derived CDR1 and CDR2 are LNHDA and SQIVND (reference sequence). The CDR3 contains 16 residues. V shed 0 bases and J shed 4 bases, with 10 bases lying between them. CDR3 nucleotides: TGTGCCAGTAGTATAGACAGGGCGACAGGGGCCAACGTCCTGACTTTC. This sequence encodes CASSIDRATGANVLTF.

The J gene is TRBJ2-7, the V gene TRBV5-1, with D maybe TRBD1 (6 bases). This CDR3 is built from 14 residues. The V end was cut by 0 bases, the J end by 0 bases, with 7 bases between. Germline CDR1 SGHRS, CDR2 YFSETQ. As DNA, the CDR3 is TGCGCCAGCAGCTTGGTGGGACACTCCTACGAGCAGTACTTC. Amino acids: CASSLVGHSYEQYF.

CDR3 in amino acids: CAWSVSDREGYGYTF. The CDR3 DNA reads as TGTGCCTGGAGTGTAAGTGACAGGGAAGGCTATGGCTACACCTTC. The rearrangement joins TRBV30 to TRBJ1-2, with 7 bases fitting TRBD1. This CDR3 spans 15 amino acids. CDR1 and CDR2 (germline): GTSNPN, SVGIG (reference sequence). J lost 4 bases, V lost 0 bases, and 8 bases had no gene match.

This rearrangement joins TRBV6-5 to TRBJ1-1; unclear D gene. Trimming shortened V by 7 bases and J by 0 bases, and 15 bases separated the two germline ends. CDR1 is MNHEY, CDR2 SVGAGI, per germline. The CDR3 consists of 15 residues. In DNA, the CDR3 is TGTGCCAGCACACCCTCAGAGAGGATGAACACTGAAGCTTTCTTT. Amino acids: CASTPSERMNTEAFF.

The J gene is TRBJ2-1, the V gene TRBV6-5, with TRBD2 matching 8 bases. The CDR3 extends over 14 amino acids. Germline CDR1 reads MNHEY; CDR2 reads SVGAGI. Germline trimming cut 8 bases from V and 3 bases from J; bases unmatched to any gene: 6. CDR3 sequence (DNA): TGTGCCAGCTTCCCGCGGGGGGACTACAATGAGCAGTTCTTC. It specifies CASFPRGDYNEQFF.